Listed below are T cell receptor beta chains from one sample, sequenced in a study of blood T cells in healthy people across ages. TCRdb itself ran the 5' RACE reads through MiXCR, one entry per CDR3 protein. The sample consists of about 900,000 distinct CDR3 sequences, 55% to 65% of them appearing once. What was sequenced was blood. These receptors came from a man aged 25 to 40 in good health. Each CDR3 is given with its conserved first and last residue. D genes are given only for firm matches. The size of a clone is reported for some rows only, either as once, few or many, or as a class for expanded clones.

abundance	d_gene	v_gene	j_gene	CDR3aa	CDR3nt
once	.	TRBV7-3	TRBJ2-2	CASSPGGASRYTGELFF	TGTGCCAGCAGCCCAGGAGGGGCTAGTCGGTACACCGGGGAGCTGTTTTTT
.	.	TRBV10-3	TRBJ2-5	CAIRGDRGPETQYF	TGTGCCATCAGGGGGGATAGAGGTCCTGAGACCCAGTACTTC
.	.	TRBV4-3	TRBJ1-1	CASSQEGANTEAFF	TGCGCCAGCAGCCAAGAAGGGGCGAACACTGAAGCTTTCTTT
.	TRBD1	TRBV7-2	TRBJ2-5	CASSLLTGGQETQYF	TGTGCCAGCAGCTTACTTACAGGGGGCCAAGAGACCCAGTACTTC
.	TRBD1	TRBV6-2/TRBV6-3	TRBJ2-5	CASRGTVGETQYF	TGTGCCAGCAGAGGGACAGTGGGAGAGACCCAGTACTTC
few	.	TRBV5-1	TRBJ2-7	CASSLGIGTYEQYF	TGCGCCAGCAGCTTAGGGATCGGCACCTACGAGCAGTACTTC
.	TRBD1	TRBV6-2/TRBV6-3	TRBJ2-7	CASTQYRGEQYF	TGTGCCAGCACCCAATACAGGGGCGAGCAGTACTTC
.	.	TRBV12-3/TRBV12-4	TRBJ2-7	CASSPTGLSYEQYF	TGTGCCAGCAGTCCCACAGGCCTCTCCTACGAGCAGTACTTC
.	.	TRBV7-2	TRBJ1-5	CASSLARGVQPQHF	TGTGCCAGCAGCTTAGCGAGAGGGGTTCAGCCCCAGCATTTT
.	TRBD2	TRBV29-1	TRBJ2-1	CSVMGLVGLDEQFF	TGCAGCGTCATGGGACTAGTAGGTTTGGATGAGCAGTTCTTC
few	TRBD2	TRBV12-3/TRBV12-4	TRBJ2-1	CASRPQGASGGTNYNEQFF	TGTGCCAGCAGGCCCCAGGGGGCTAGCGGGGGTACAAACTACAATGAGCAGTTCTTC
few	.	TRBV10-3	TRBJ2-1	CAISEAYGGPYNEQFF	TGTGCCATCAGTGAGGCCTACGGGGGGCCCTACAATGAGCAGTTCTTC
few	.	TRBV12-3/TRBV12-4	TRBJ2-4	CASSFRRRQNIQYF	TGTGCCAGCAGTTTTCGACGTCGCCAAAACATTCAGTACTTC
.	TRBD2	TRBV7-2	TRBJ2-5	CASRYSGGAREQYF	TGTGCCAGCAGATATAGCGGGGGGGCGAGAGAGCAGTACTTC
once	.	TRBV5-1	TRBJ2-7	CGSSAALGDYEQYF	TGCGGCAGCAGCGCGGCCCTGGGAGATTACGAGCAGTACTTC
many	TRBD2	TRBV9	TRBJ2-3	CASSPSGGAGDTQYF	TGTGCCAGCAGCCCCAGCGGGGGGGCCGGAGATACGCAGTATTTT
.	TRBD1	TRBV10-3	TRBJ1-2	CAISEGAHETGNYGYTF	TGTGCCATCAGTGAGGGGGCACATGAGACAGGGAACTATGGCTACACCTTC
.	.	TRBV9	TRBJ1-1	CASSVGGGLETEAFF	TGTGCCAGCAGCGTAGGCGGGGGGCTGGAGACTGAAGCTTTCTTT
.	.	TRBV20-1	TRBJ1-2	CSTLGEGSEYTF	TGCAGTACCCTGGGGGAGGGGAGTGAGTACACCTTC
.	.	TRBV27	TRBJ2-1	CASSPAAPHEQFF	TGTGCCAGCAGTCCCGCGGCCCCCCATGAGCAGTTCTTC
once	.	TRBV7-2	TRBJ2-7	CASSLEAEYTYEQYF	TGTGCCAGCAGCTTAGAAGCGGAATACACCTACGAGCAGTACTTC
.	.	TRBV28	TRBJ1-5	CASSPIPRARQPQHF	TGTGCCAGCAGCCCTATCCCCCGAGCACGGCAGCCCCAGCATTTT
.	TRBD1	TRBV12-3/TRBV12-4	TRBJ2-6	CASTKGATGANVLTF	TGTGCCAGCACAAAGGGGGCGACTGGGGCCAACGTCCTGACTTTC
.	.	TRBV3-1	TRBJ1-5	CASSQENSGNQPQHF	TGTGCCAGCAGCCAAGAAAATTCTGGCAATCAGCCCCAGCATTTT
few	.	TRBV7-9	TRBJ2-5	CASSFGTGVEPGQETQYF	TGTGCCAGCAGCTTTGGGACCGGGGTCGAACCGGGACAAGAGACCCAGTACTTC
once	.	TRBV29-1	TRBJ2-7	CSVRGLSEVNEQYF	TGCAGCGTCCGGGGACTTTCCGAAGTCAATGAGCAGTACTTC
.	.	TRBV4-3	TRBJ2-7	CASSQGTPGHGYSYEQYF	TGCGCCAGCAGCCAGGGAACTCCGGGACACGGTTACTCCTACGAGCAGTACTTC
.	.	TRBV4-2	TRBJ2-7	CASSHQGRPYEQYF	TGTGCCAGCAGCCATCAAGGGCGACCCTACGAGCAGTACTTC
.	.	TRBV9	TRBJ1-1	CASSVGGRAVAEAFF	TGTGCCAGCAGCGTAGGCGGCAGGGCGGTGGCTGAAGCTTTCTTT
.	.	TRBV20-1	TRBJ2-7	CSARRGRGSYEQYF	TGCAGTGCTAGACGGGGCAGGGGCTCCTACGAGCAGTACTTC
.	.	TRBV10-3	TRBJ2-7	CAIRASGYEQYF	TGTGCCATCAGGGCCAGCGGCTACGAGCAGTACTTC
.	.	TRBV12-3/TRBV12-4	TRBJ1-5	CASSLTRVNQPQHF	TGTGCCAGCAGTTTAACCCGCGTCAATCAGCCCCAGCATTTT
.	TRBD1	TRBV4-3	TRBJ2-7	CASSQDPPGQGARSTQYF	TGCGCCAGCAGCCAAGATCCCCCGGGACAGGGGGCCCGGTCGACGCAGTACTTC
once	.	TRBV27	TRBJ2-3	CASSWAHTDTQYF	TGTGCCAGCAGTTGGGCCCACACAGATACGCAGTATTTT
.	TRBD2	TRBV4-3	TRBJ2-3	CASSPYGSGGFTDTQYF	TGCGCCAGCAGCCCGTATGGTAGCGGGGGCTTCACAGATACGCAGTATTTT
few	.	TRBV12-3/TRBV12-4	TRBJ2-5	CASSLAGTLPKETQYF	TGTGCCAGCAGTTTAGCGGGAACGTTACCCAAAGAGACCCAGTACTTC
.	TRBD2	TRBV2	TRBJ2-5	CTSSEASASGGLRETQYF	TGTACCAGCAGTGAAGCGTCGGCTAGCGGGGGGCTGAGGGAGACCCAGTACTTC
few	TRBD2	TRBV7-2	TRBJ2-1	CASSSSGGTTYNEQFF	TGTGCCAGCAGCTCTAGCGGGGGGACCACCTACAATGAGCAGTTCTTC
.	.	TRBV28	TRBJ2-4	CASRSPQLIAKNIQYF	TGTGCCAGCCGGTCCCCTCAACTGATAGCCAAAAACATTCAGTACTTC
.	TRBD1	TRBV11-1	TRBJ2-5	CATGGTGKETQYF	TGTGCCACCGGGGGGACAGGGAAAGAGACCCAGTACTTC
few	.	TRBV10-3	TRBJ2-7	CAISVQGAYEQYF	TGTGCCATCAGTGTCCAGGGAGCCTACGAGCAGTACTTC
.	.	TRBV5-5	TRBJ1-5	CASSPLPGAGVGNQPQHF	TGTGCCAGCAGCCCCTTGCCAGGGGCGGGTGTCGGCAATCAGCCCCAGCATTTT